A selection of T cell receptor beta chains follows, all from one sample in a study of blood T cell repertoires in COVID-19. This table comes from immunoSEQ multiplex PCR, and its TCRdb copy is limited to in-frame clones, with some not included. The sample yields 200,000 or so clones, approximately 91% seen once. Sequenced sample: peripheral blood. These receptors all stem from a man in his fifties with COVID-19, enrolled during active disease. The CDR3 runs from the conserved cysteine through the conserved F or W. A D gene is named only where the DNA matches it firmly. The size field is filled for only some rows; it gives once, few, many or a size class.

TRBJ2-7	TRBD2	TRBV6-5	NA	TGTGCCAGCAGCTGGGGGACTAGCCACCCCTACGAGCAGTACTTC	CASSWGTSHPYEQYF
TRBJ2-3	NA	TRBV5-4	once	TGTGCCAGCAGCCCTACTCTCAGCACAGATACGCAGTATTTT	CASSPTLSTDTQYF
TRBJ2-3	TRBD1	TRBV11-2	NA	TGTGCCAGCAGCAACGGACAGGGGGGTACAGATACGCAGTATTTT	CASSNGQGGTDTQYF
TRBJ1-4	TRBD1	TRBV27	NA	TGTGCCAGCAGTGGACAGGGGGCATGGGAAAAACTGTTTTTT	CASSGQGAWEKLFF
TRBJ2-3	NA	TRBV11-2	NA	TGTGCCAGCAGCTTAGAGTTCTCGGGGGGCCGATCAGATACGCAGTATTTT	CASSLEFSGGRSDTQYF
TRBJ2-5	TRBD1	TRBV24-1	once	TGTGCCATCGCGGACAGGCAAGAGACCCAGTACTTC	CAIADRQETQYF
TRBJ2-7	NA	TRBV10-2	NA	TGCGCCAGCAGTGAGTCCGTGAGCGAGCAGTACTTC	CASSESVSEQYF
TRBJ1-1	NA	TRBV27	NA	TGTGCCAGCAGTTTAGGCAGGTTGAGCACTGAAGCTTTCTTT	CASSLGRLSTEAFF
TRBJ2-5	NA	TRBV9	once	TGTGCCAGCAGCAAAACCAGGGGAGGGTGGTGGGAGACCCAGTACTTC	CASSKTRGGWWETQYF
TRBJ2-2	TRBD1	TRBV5-6	NA	TGTGCCAGCAGCCCCGGGACAGGAATAATCGGGGAGCTGTTTTTT	CASSPGTGIIGELFF
TRBJ2-2	TRBD2	TRBV2	NA	TGTGCCAGTATGACAGACTACGGGAGGGTGGGTACCGGGGAGCTGTTTTTT	CASMTDYGRVGTGELFF
TRBJ2-7	NA	TRBV6-5	NA	TGTGCCAGCTTTTTCGCGGCAGCCGGCTCCTACGAGCAGTACTTC	CASFFAAAGSYEQYF
TRBJ2-1	NA	TRBV18	NA	TGTGCCAGCTCACCGGAGGTTGAGCAGTTCTTC	CASSPEVEQFF
TRBJ2-7	TRBD2	TRBV6-5	NA	TGTGCCAGCAGTCTAGCGGGGATCAGCTACGAGCAGTACTTC	CASSLAGISYEQYF
TRBJ2-1	NA	TRBV6-5	NA	TGTGCCAGCAGACTCTTAGGGCAGGGCTACAATGAGCAGTTCTTC	CASRLLGQGYNEQFF
TRBJ2-1	NA	TRBV2	once	TGTGCCAGCAGTGGGTCCACCCCGGGAAATGAGCAGTTCTTC	CASSGSTPGNEQFF
TRBJ1-5	NA	TRBV11-3	NA	TGTGCCAGCAGCCCCCGGGGGGGGGAAAGCAATCAGCCCCAGCATTTT	CASSPRGGESNQPQHF
TRBJ1-1	TRBD1	TRBV12-3/TRBV12-4	NA	TGTGCCAGCAGAGGACAGGTGCGCACTGAAGCTTTCTTT	CASRGQVRTEAFF
TRBJ1-1	NA	TRBV7-9	NA	TGTGCCAGCAGCATGACAGGTTCCGGGGCTTTCTTT	CASSMTGSGAFF
TRBJ2-3	NA	TRBV14	NA	TGTGCCAGCAGCCCTCCGGTCGCGGATACGCAGTATTTT	CASSPPVADTQYF
TRBJ2-1	NA	TRBV11-2	NA	TGTGCCGGCAGCTCCGGGGGAGTCGAGCAGTTCTTC	CAGSSGGVEQFF
TRBJ2-2	TRBD2	TRBV19	NA	TGTGCCAGTAGCCCCGGACGGGGGGGCGTCGGGGAGCTGTTTTTT	CASSPGRGGVGELFF
TRBJ2-7	NA	TRBV6-5	NA	TGTGCCACCCGAGACAGTTTCCTTACCTACGAGCAGTACTTC	CATRDSFLTYEQYF
TRBJ2-7	TRBD2	TRBV5-1	NA	TGCGCCAGCAGCTTAGCGGGAGACACCTCCTACGAGCAGTACTTC	CASSLAGDTSYEQYF
TRBJ1-1	NA	TRBV25-1	NA	TGTGCCAGCAGTGGTGGACAGAAGAACACTGAAGCTTTCTTT	CASSGGQKNTEAFF
TRBJ2-7	TRBD2	TRBV5-6	NA	TGTGCCAGCAACCCCGGACTAGCGGGGGCCTACGAGCAGTACTTC	CASNPGLAGAYEQYF
TRBJ2-3	TRBD2	TRBV19	NA	TGTGCCAGTAGTATTAGCGGGGGAAGCACAGATACGCAGTATTTT	CASSISGGSTDTQYF
TRBJ1-1	NA	TRBV2	NA	TGTGCCAGCAGTGAGATAGCGGGGACGGGGACTGAAGCTTTCTTT	CASSEIAGTGTEAFF
TRBJ2-6	TRBD1	TRBV4-1	NA	TGCGCCAGCAGCCAAGGGGGACAGGCCTCCTCTGGGGCCAACGTCCTGACTTTC	CASSQGGQASSGANVLTF